One and the same sample provided the 6 T cell receptor beta chains below, sequenced in a study of blood T cell repertoires in COVID-19. Sequenced by immunoSEQ multiplex PCR; TCRdb stores in-frame clones only, minus some. The sample yields some 180,000 clones, 65% to 85% seen once. Material: PBMCs or T cells enriched from blood (not recorded which). These receptor sequences come from a woman aged 25 to 39 who had been exposed to COVID-19.

This clone was counted a single time. The chain employs TRBV5-4 and TRBJ1-1; the match to TRBD1 covers 9 bases. The CDR3 runs to 16 residues. The germline V gene encodes CDR1 SGHNT and CDR2 YYREEE (reference sequence). After removal of 3 bases from V and 5 bases from J, the junction contained 11 bases not matched to a gene. Here the CDR3 DNA reads TGTGCCAGCAGCTCCTTAGCGGACAGGGGCTGGACTGAAGCTTTCTTT. It translates to CASSSLADRGWTEAFF.

This clone was seen just once. The chain is built from TRBV19 and TRBJ1-1; 7 nucleotides line up with TRBD1. The V gene's germline CDR1 is LNHDA and CDR2 SQIVND (reference sequence). The CDR3 covers 15 residues. V trimming: 5 bases; J trimming: 1 base; junction bases outside the gene matches: 7. The CDR3 coding sequence is TGTGCCAGTAGTGCCGGACAGGCCGGGAACACTGAAGCTTTCTTT. Encoded protein: CASSAGQAGNTEAFF.

The chain recombines TRBV21-1 with TRBJ1-5; the table's D call TRBD1 went unverified against the DNA. TRBV21-1 counts as a pseudogene. The CDR3 runs 15 residues. The CDR3 region has the DNA TGTGCCAGCAGCAAAGGAAAGACAGCAAATCAGCCCCAGCATTTT. Its protein is CASSKGKTANQPQHF.

CDR3 DNA: TGTGCCAGCAGACCCCTAGCGGGGTCCTACAATGAGCAGTTCTTC. Protein: CASRPLAGSYNEQFF. This chain connects TRBV2 to TRBJ2-1, with 9 bases matching TRBD2. Looked up from germline, CDR1 is SNHLY and CDR2 is FYNNEI. J gave up 1 base and V 6 bases, and 4 bases lay outside the gene matches. CDR3 length: 15 amino acids.

A few counts support this clone. The rearrangement joins TRBV7-2 to TRBJ2-1; 9 bases agree with TRBD2. V trimming: 5 bases; J trimming: 7 bases; junction bases outside the gene matches: 9. Germline CDR1 is SGHTA and CDR2 is FQGNSA. This CDR3 has 15 residues. CDR3 amino acids: CASSPPWAGGNEQFF. CDR3 sequence (DNA): TGTGCCAGCAGCCCCCCCTGGGCGGGGGGGAATGAGCAGTTCTTC.

V usage is TRBV5-1 and J usage is TRBJ1-4, with TRBD1 matching over 9 bases. The germline V gene encodes CDR1 SGHRS and CDR2 YFSETQ. The CDR3 has 17 residues. With V trimmed by 3 bases and J by 0 bases, 6 bases remained unmatched. The CDR3 coding sequence is TGCGCCAGCAGCTGGACAGGGGAGGAGGCAACTAATGAAAAACTGTTTTTT. Encoded protein: CASSWTGEEATNEKLFF.